Here is one T cell receptor (beta chain) with its context. Its matching antigen is unknown. TCRdb independently ran MiXCR on the 5' RACE reads; one entry per CDR3 protein. The table shows about 190,000 distinct CDR3 sequences, with approximately 16% occurring only once. The record originates from a study of identical twins. Whole-study findings and limits: With monozygotic twins, out-of-frame TCR alpha sharing exceeded what models estimated. Abundant beta clonotypes from cord blood bore fewer insertions; memory repertoires lacked this pattern.

With 4 bases removed from V and 1 base from J, the gap between germline ends came to 16 bases. Germline V gives CDR1 SGHNT, CDR2 YYREEE (reference sequence). This CDR3 is 16 amino acids long. These data were also reused for a study on T cells expressing NK-cell markers. Per that study: Within the sequenced cohort of eight donors, seven exhibited HCMV seropositivity and one was seronegative.

The source is a woman aged 18-35 years in good health. J is TRBJ2-3 and V is TRBV5-4, with D perhaps TRBD1 or TRBD2 (5 bases each). The sequenced sample was CD8+ T cells sorted from blood. The CDR3 region is CASSLGTARGTDTQYF. CDR3 DNA sequence: TGTGCCAGCAGCCTAGGGACGGCGCGGGGCACAGATACGCAGTATTTT. Full variable domain (outside the CDR3, taken from reference TRBV5-4 and TRBJ2-3): ETGVTQSPTHLIKTRGQQVTLRCSSQSGHNTVSWYQQALGQGPQFIFQYYREEENGRGNFPPRFSGLQFPNYSSELNVNALELDDSALYLCASSLGTARGTDTQYFGPGTRLTVL.